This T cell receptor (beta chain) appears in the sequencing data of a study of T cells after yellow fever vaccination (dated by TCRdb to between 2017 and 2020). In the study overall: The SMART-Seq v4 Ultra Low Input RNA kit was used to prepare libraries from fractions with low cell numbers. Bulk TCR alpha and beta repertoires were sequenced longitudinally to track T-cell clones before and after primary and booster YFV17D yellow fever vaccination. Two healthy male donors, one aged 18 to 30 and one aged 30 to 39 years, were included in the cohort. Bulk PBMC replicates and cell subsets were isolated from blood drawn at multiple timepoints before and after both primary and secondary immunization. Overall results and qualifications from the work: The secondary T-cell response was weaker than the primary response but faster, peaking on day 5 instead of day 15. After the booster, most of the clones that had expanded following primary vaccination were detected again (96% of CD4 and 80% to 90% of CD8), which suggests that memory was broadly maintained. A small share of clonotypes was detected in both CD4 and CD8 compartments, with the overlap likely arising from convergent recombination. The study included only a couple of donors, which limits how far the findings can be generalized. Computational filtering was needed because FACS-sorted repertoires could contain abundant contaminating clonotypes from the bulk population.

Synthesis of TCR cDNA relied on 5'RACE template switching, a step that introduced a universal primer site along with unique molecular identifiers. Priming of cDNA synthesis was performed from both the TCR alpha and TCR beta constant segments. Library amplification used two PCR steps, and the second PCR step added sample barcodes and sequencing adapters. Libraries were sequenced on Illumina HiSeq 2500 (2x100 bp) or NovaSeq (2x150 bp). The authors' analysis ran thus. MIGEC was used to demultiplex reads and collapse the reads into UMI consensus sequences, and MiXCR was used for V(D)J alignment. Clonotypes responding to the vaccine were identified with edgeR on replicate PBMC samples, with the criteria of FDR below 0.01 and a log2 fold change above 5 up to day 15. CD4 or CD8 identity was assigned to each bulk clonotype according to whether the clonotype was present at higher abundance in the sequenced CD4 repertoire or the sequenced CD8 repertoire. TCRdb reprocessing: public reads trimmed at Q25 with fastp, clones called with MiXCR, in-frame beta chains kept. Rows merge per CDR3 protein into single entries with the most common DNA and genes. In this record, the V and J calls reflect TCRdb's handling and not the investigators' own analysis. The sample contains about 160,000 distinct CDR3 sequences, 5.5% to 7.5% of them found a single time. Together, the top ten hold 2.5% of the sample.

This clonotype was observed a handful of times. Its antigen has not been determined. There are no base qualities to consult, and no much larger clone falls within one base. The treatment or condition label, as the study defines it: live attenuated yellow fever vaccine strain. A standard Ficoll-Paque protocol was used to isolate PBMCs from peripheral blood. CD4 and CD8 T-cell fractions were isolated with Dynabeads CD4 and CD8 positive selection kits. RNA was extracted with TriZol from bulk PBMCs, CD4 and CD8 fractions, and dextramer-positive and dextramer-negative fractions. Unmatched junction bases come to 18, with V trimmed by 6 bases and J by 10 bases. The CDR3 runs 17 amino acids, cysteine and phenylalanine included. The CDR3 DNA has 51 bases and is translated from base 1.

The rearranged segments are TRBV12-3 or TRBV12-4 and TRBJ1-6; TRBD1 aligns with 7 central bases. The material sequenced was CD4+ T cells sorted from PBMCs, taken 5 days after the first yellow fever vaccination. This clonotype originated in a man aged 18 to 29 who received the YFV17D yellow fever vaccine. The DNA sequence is TGTGCCAGCAGCCTTTCAGGGACAGCTGGGGTTTGGTCACCCCTCCACTTT. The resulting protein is CASSLSGTAGVWSPLHF.